This record looks at one T cell receptor beta chain sequence and its context. It lacks a known antigen. No clone much larger than this one lies a single base away; base qualities are absent. Whole blood was collected in K2EDTA tubes by collaborating institutions according to the institutions' own protocols. For TCRbeta analysis, collaborator samples were shipped as frozen whole blood, as isolated PBMCs, or as DNA extracted from either sample type. At the junction V is shortened by 2 bases and J by 2 bases, with 11 bases in between. The CDR3 runs 15 amino acids, cysteine and phenylalanine included. Of the read, only the CDR3 DNA is kept; its 45 bases are in frame from base 1. Per the germline V gene, SGHRS is the CDR1 and YFSETQ is the CDR2. The immunoSEQ Assay, a bias-controlled multiplex PCR, was used to amplify TCRbeta CDR3 regions from genomic DNA. Concerning the study's data processing: The number of nucleated cells in each sample was estimated by amplification of reference gene primers within the assay. Sequence reads were collapsed and filtered to measure the absolute abundance of every unique TCRbeta CDR3 rearrangement. For each sample, productive Simpson clonality was calculated as the square root of Simpson's diversity index over productive rearrangements. As stored in TCRdb, this immuneACCESS dataset retains in-frame rearrangements with V and J assigned. A fraction of the clones does not appear; measured against another copy, unresolved V genes explain less than half of the discrepancy, and the remainder lacks a known reason. V, J and clone size were drawn from that table, and D and trimming were deduced from the DNA. The sample data list approximately 89,000 clones, and roughly 80% of these were observed just once. Jointly, the top ten make up 12% of the sample.

These data come from a study of blood T cell repertoires in COVID-19 (dated by TCRdb to about 2020). Notes on the research overall: The collaborator samples originated in the United States, Italy and Spain and spanned the acute and convalescent phases of COVID-19. Where available, HLA class I and class II types were taken from metadata supplied by the sample provider and were not determined by assay-based typing. The repertoires were released in a freely available public database intended as a resource for research on the immune response to SARS-CoV-2. The prospective study material was composed of cDNA or gDNA derived from T cells, B-cell-depleted T cells, or PBMCs. Sample metadata almost always included a de-identified subject ID, COVID-19 status, age in years and sex. The samples were drawn from the first 160 participants of the ongoing ImmuneRACE study and from 950 to 1,500 subjects provided by 6 global collaborators. The dataset comprised deeply sampled blood TCRbeta repertoires from subjects exposed to, actively infected with, or recovered from COVID-19. Overall study outcomes, separate from this receptor: The amount of clinical and demographic metadata varied by source and participant and was provided uncurated.

The specimen was peripheral blood. Recombination connected TRBV5-1 to TRBJ2-4, and perhaps TRBD1 as D gene, on 5 matching bases. This clonotype was obtained from a woman in her sixties or seventies with active or convalescent COVID-19. The CDR3 reads CASSLEQAPKNIQYF. The sequenced DNA: TGCGCCAGCAGCTTAGAACAGGCCCCCAAAAACATTCAGTACTTC. The full variable domain, with segments outside the CDR3 supplied by the reference TRBV5-1 and TRBJ2-4 proteins, appears as KAGVTQTPRYLIKTRGQQVTLSCSPISGHRSVSWYQQTPGQGLQFLFEYFSETQRNKGNFPGRFSGRQFSNSRSEMNVSTLELGDSALYLCASSLEQAPKNIQYFGAGTRLSVL.